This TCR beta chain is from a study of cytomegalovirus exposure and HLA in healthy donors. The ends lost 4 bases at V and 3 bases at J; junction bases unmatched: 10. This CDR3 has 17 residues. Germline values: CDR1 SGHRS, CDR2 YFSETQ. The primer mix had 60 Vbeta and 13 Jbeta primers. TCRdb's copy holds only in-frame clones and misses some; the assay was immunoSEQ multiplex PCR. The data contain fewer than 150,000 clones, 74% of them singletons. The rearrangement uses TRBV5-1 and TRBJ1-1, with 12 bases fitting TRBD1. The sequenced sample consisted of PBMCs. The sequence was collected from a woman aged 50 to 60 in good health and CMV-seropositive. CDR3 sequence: CASSPSGQGAWDTEAFF. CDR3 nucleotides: TGCGCCAGCAGCCCGTCGGGACAGGGGGCGTGGGACACTGAAGCTTTCTTT.